Each of the 23 T cell receptor beta chains below was sequenced from the same sample in a study of CD8+ T cells in alopecia areata. Extracted RNA was reverse transcribed into cDNA, the sequencing template. Clones were sequenced by immunoSEQ multiplex PCR, and TCRdb holds only the in-frame ones, with some missing. The repertoire has more than 150,000 clones, under 60% of them found once; the top ten carry approximately 19%. The source material was CD8+ T cells sorted from blood, sampled at week 0. These TCRs come from a human donor with alopecia areata.

Worth noting for this clone: The junction differs from germline at one of its ends, possibly a read error. V gene TRBV25-1 combines with J gene TRBJ1-2, with D unclear. Germline values: CDR1 MGHDK, CDR2 SYGVNS. The CDR3 has 12 residues. In DNA, the CDR3 is TGTGCCAGCAGTAGCAGTAACTATGGCTACGCCTTC. Protein product: CASSSSNYGYAF.

As to this clone: Other DNA sequences in this sample translate to the same CDR3. The chain couples TRBV28 to TRBJ2-2; D may be TRBD2 (5 bases). V lost 5 bases to trimming and J lost 5 bases, with 12 bases between them. This CDR3 contains 14 residues. Germline V gene sequence: CDR1 MDHEN, CDR2 SYDVKM. CDR3: CASSLAGETGELFF. In nucleotides, the CDR3 is TGTGCCAGCAGTCTAGCAGGCGAGACCGGGGAGCTGTTTTTT.

This clone occurred a few times. The chain links TRBV2 to TRBJ2-5; TRBD2 might be the D (6 bases). Germline assignment: CDR1 SNHLY and CDR2 FYNNEI. V was cut by 1 base and J by 5 bases, with 17 bases left in between. This CDR3 contains 16 residues. The CDR3 sequence is CASSEGRDPGRETQYF. The CDR3 coding sequence is TGTGCCAGCAGTGAAGGCCGGGACCCGGGGAGGGAGACCCAGTACTTC. Variable domain in full (rest from reference TRBV2 and TRBJ2-5): EPEVTQTPSHQVTQMGQEVILRCVPISNHLYFYWYRQILGQKVEFLVSFYNNEISEKSEIFDDQFSVERPDGSNFTLKIRSTKLEDSAMYFCASSEGRDPGRETQYFGPGTRLLVL.

This chain links TRBV5-1 with TRBJ1-1; a possible D gene is TRBD1 (5 bases). Trimming removed 2 bases from V and 1 base from J, with 6 bases in between. CDR1 SGHRS and CDR2 YFSETQ come from the germline V gene. The CDR3 has 13 amino acids. CDR3 DNA: TGCGCCAGCAGCTTCACAGGGAACACTGAAGCTTTCTTT. Translation gives CASSFTGNTEAFF.

The chain recombines TRBV30 with TRBJ1-6; D not resolved. CDR3 length equals 13 residues. V was trimmed by 4 bases and J by 7 bases, leaving 11 bases between them. In germline, CDR1 is GTSNPN, CDR2 SVGIG (reference sequence). This chain's CDR3 is CAWNPPSNSPLHF. The CDR3 DNA reads as TGTGCCTGGAATCCTCCTTCGAATTCACCCCTCCACTTT.

This clone turned up a few times. This sequence joins TRBV5-6 and TRBJ2-3, with 12 bases fitting TRBD1. V lost 1 base to trimming and J lost 5 bases; unmatched junction nucleotides: 14. Germline CDR1 is SGHDT and CDR2 is YYEEEE. The CDR3 is made up of 19 amino acids. CDR3 bases: TGTGCCAGCAGCTTGCAAGGCTACAGTGGGACAGGGGGCCGAGATACGCAGTATTTT. The encoded protein is CASSLQGYSGTGGRDTQYF. Combining the CDR3 with reference TRBV5-6 and TRBJ2-3 gives the whole variable domain DAGVTQSPTHLIKTRGQQVTLRCSPKSGHDTVSWYQQALGQGPQFIFQYYEEEERQRGNFPDRFSGHQFPNYSSELNVNALLLGDSALYLCASSLQGYSGTGGRDTQYFGPGTRLTVL.

The chain carries TRBV2 and TRBJ2-7; D unresolved. This CDR3 contains 10 residues. CDR1 SNHLY and CDR2 FYNNEI come from the germline V gene. Deletions cut 6 bases from V and 7 bases from J, with 7 bases between. CDR3 amino acids: CASRTREQYF. The CDR3 DNA is TGTGCCAGCAGGACAAGAGAGCAGTACTTC.

V usage is TRBV30 and J usage is TRBJ1-1; 9 bases fit TRBD1. This CDR3 has 17 residues. The ends lost 0 bases at V and 0 bases at J; junction bases unmatched: 8. CDR1 GTSNPN and CDR2 SVGIG come from the germline V gene (reference sequence). This chain's CDR3 is CAWSVPGQGGMNTEAFF. The CDR3 region has the DNA TGTGCCTGGAGTGTACCGGGACAGGGAGGGATGAACACTGAAGCTTTCTTT.

The chain joins TRBV4-1 to TRBJ1-5; D is uncertain. Between the trimmed V and J ends, which lost 0 bases and 5 bases, there was a span of 11 bases. Germline CDR1 and CDR2: MGHRA and YSYEKL. The CDR3 totals 15 residues. CDR3 amino acids: CASSQESAVDQPQHF. The DNA of the CDR3 is TGCGCCAGCAGCCAAGAGTCCGCGGTTGATCAGCCCCAGCATTTT.

As concerns this clone: Germline and junction disagree at one end, which may indicate a read error. The chain couples TRBV30 to TRBJ1-1, with 9 nucleotides matching TRBD1. This CDR3 is 14 amino acids long. The germline V gene has CDR1 GTSNPN and CDR2 SVGIG (reference sequence). The CDR3 region is CAWSTGQGNTGAFF. The CDR3 nucleotides are TGTGCCTGGAGTACCGGACAGGGGAACACTGGAGCTTTCTTT. Complete variable domain (other parts from reference TRBV30 and TRBJ1-1): SQTIHQWPATLVQPVGSPLSLECTVEGTSNPNLYWYRQAAGRGLQLLFYSVGIGQISSEVPQNLSASRPQDRQFILSSKKLLLSDSGFYLCAWSTGQGNTGAFFGQGTRLTVV.

As to this clone: One junction end does not reproduce the germline sequence, and a read error may be involved. The CDR3 region has the DNA TGTGCCAGCCGTGACAGGGGAACCTATGGCTACACCTTC. Encoded protein: CASRDRGTYGYTF. The chain has TRBV25-1 and TRBJ1-2, with 8 bases lining up with TRBD1. In germline, CDR1 is MGHDK, CDR2 SYGVNS. This CDR3 region has 13 residues.

The sample holds a few counts of this clone. The chain links TRBV15 to TRBJ2-1, with 8 bases fitting TRBD2. The CDR3 spans 14 residues. The trim removed 5 bases at V and 5 bases at J, leaving 5 bases unmatched. Per the germline V gene, CDR1 is LNHNV and CDR2 is YYDKDF (reference sequence). The CDR3 here is CATSPGGANNEQFF. The CDR3 nucleotides are TGTGCCACCAGCCCGGGGGGGGCGAACAATGAGCAGTTCTTC.

V is TRBV29-1 and J is TRBJ1-1, with TRBD1 identical over 9 bases. The V segment lost 7 bases and the J segment 5 bases; nucleotides outside the gene matches: 11. The CDR3 extends over 14 amino acids. Germline CDR1 is SQVTM and CDR2 is ANQGSEA. CDR3 sequence: CSAIGQGPTTEAFF. CDR3 DNA sequence: TGCAGCGCAATCGGACAGGGGCCCACTACTGAAGCTTTCTTT.

This clone was counted once. The chain couples TRBV5-6 to TRBJ1-2, with TRBD1 matching 9 bases. The CDR3 spans 13 residues. CDR1 SGHDT and CDR2 YYEEEE come from the germline V gene. Trimming at V came to 6 bases and at J to 6 bases, leaving 6 bases not matched to a gene. This CDR3 reads CASTKGQGNGYTF. The CDR3, as DNA: TGTGCCAGCACCAAGGGACAGGGTAATGGCTACACCTTC. Full variable domain (remainder filled in from reference TRBV5-6 and TRBJ1-2): DAGVTQSPTHLIKTRGQQVTLRCSPKSGHDTVSWYQQALGQGPQFIFQYYEEEERQRGNFPDRFSGHQFPNYSSELNVNALLLGDSALYLCASTKGQGNGYTFGSGTRLTVV.

The chain's CDR3 is CASSQGDRNTEAFF. For the CDR3, the DNA is TGCGCCAGCAGCCAAGGAGACAGGAACACTGAAGCTTTCTTT. This sequence joins TRBV4-3 and TRBJ1-1; D perhaps matches TRBD1 (5 bases). The CDR3 consists of 14 residues. Germline assignment: CDR1 LGHNA and CDR2 YSLEER. Trimming removed 1 base at V and 1 base at J, with 7 bases between.

This chain uses TRBV5-6 with TRBJ1-2, with 7 bases matching TRBD1. The CDR3 length is 15 residues. The V gene's germline CDR1 is SGHDT and CDR2 YYEEEE. V dropped 3 bases and J dropped 3; count of bases not matched to a gene: 8. The CDR3 nucleotides read TGTGCCAGCAGCTCCCCACGGCAGGGGGACTATGGCTACACCTTC. This sequence encodes CASSSPRQGDYGYTF.

The table lists this clone with a few counts. It may be a read error: a sequence one base away is much more abundant. The genes are TRBV2 and TRBJ2-7; D is perhaps TRBD2 (5 bases). Germline CDR1 is SNHLY and CDR2 is FYNNEI. This CDR3 contains 13 residues. Between the trimmed V and J ends, which lost 5 bases and 0 bases, there was a span of 8 bases. In DNA form, the CDR3 reads TGTGCCAGCAGTTTAGGGAGCTCCTACGAGCAGTACTTC. Residues: CASSLGSSYEQYF.

The V and J genes are TRBV29-1 and TRBJ1-2; D call uncertain. The CDR3 totals 12 residues. Trimming pared 1 base from V and 7 bases from J, leaving 10 bases between. Germline CDR1 reads SQVTM; CDR2 reads ANQGSEA. This CDR3 reads CSVEAGDGGYTF. In DNA, the CDR3 is TGCAGCGTTGAAGCAGGTGACGGTGGCTACACCTTC.

This clone has just a few counts. The chain combines TRBV6-4 with TRBJ2-3, with 16 bases aligning to TRBD2. The length of the CDR3 is 20 residues. V lost 5 bases to trimming and J lost 4 bases; unmatched junction nucleotides: 15. Germline CDR1 reads MRHNA; CDR2 reads SNTAGT. CDR3 loop: CASSPNPGLAGGRLADTQYF. CDR3 bases: TGTGCCAGCAGTCCCAACCCGGGACTAGCGGGGGGGAGATTGGCAGATACGCAGTATTTT.

The chain employs TRBV11-2 and TRBJ1-1, with D perhaps TRBD1 (6 bases). Germline V gene lookup returns CDR1 SGHAT and CDR2 FQNNGV. The CDR3 length is 16 residues. The ends were cut back, 1 base at V and 5 bases at J, with 17 bases in the middle. The CDR3 spells CASSLGGPQGRTEAFF. The CDR3 DNA is TGTGCCAGCAGCTTAGGTGGGCCACAGGGAAGGACTGAAGCTTTCTTT.

A note on this clone: One end of the junction fails to match germline, which may point to a read error. V gene TRBV19 combines with J gene TRBJ1-2; D is undetermined. The V gene's germline CDR1 is LNHDA and CDR2 SQIVND (reference sequence). The CDR3 loop spans 16 amino acids. The CDR3 loop reads CASSTHDKDESYGYTF. The CDR3 region has the DNA TGTGCCAGTAGTACCCACGACAAGGACGAATCCTATGGTTACACCTTC.

The sample holds a few counts of this clone. Here the CDR3 DNA reads TGCAGCGTTGGAGAGCGATACAGACAGGGGGCAAATGGCTACACCTTC. As protein: CSVGERYRQGANGYTF. This chain connects TRBV29-1 to TRBJ1-2, with 10 bases that match TRBD1. The CDR3 length is 16 residues. With 4 bases clipped from V and 6 bases from J, the junction kept 14 bases outside the gene matches. Looked up from germline, CDR1 is SQVTM and CDR2 is ANQGSEA.

This chain joins TRBV27 and TRBJ1-5, with TRBD1 identical over 8 bases. V shed 5 bases, J shed 1 base, and the junction held 16 bases outside the gene matches. Germline CDR1 and CDR2: MNHEY and SMNVEV (reference sequence). This CDR3 region has 19 residues. CDR3 sequence (DNA): TGTGCCAGCAGTCCAGCGGACAGGGTAATATCCGGGAGCAATCAGCCCCAGCATTTT. Protein product: CASSPADRVISGSNQPQHF.